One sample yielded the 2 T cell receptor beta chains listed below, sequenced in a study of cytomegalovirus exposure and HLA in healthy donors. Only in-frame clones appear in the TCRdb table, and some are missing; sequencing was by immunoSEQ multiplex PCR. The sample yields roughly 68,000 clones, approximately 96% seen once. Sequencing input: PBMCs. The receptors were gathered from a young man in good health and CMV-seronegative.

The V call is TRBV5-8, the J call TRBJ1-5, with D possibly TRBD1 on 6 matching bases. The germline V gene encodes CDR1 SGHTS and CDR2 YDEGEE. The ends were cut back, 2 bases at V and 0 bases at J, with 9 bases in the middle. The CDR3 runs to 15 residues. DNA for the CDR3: TGTGCCAGCAGCTTAGGGGGATATAGCAATCAGCCCCAGCATTTT. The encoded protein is CASSLGGYSNQPQHF.

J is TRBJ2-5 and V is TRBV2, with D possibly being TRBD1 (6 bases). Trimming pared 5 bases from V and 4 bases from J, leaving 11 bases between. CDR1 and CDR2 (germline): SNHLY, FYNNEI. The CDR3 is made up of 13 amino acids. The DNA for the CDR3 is TGTGCCAGCAGTTACGGACAGATAGAGACCCAGTACTTC. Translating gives CASSYGQIETQYF.